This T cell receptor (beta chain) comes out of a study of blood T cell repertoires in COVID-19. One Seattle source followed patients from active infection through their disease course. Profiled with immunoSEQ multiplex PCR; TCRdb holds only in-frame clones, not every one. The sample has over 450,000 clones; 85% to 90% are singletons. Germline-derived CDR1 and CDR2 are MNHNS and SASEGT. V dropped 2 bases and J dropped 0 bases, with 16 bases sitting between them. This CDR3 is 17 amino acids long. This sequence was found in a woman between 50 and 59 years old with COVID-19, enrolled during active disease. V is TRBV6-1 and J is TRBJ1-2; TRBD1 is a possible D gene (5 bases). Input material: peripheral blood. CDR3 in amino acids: CASSEWARVEANYGYTF. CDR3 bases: TGTGCCAGCAGTGAATGGGCCAGGGTTGAGGCTAACTATGGCTACACCTTC.